These 27 T cell receptor beta chains share one sample of origin, sequenced in a study of CD8+CD57+ T cells in acquired aplastic anemia. Researchers used genomic DNA as the template to profile TCR beta VDJ and CDR3. TCRdb re-called the reads with MiXCR, one entry per CDR3 protein. The sample lists hundreds of thousands of distinct CDR3 sequences, around 30% seen once, with 0.8% to 0.85% in the top ten. Patients sequenced had flow cytometry evidence of CD8+CD57+ cell expansion. The sequenced sample consisted of sorted CD4+, CD8+, or CD8+CD57+ T cells (not recorded which) from PBMCs. The receptors here all came from a human donor with aplastic anemia.

The chain uses TRBV25-1 and TRBJ2-7; TRBD1 matches 9 bases. V was pared by 6 bases and J by 3 bases, with 9 bases of the junction left unmatched. This CDR3 is 15 amino acids long. The V gene's germline CDR1 is MGHDK and CDR2 SYGVNS. CDR3 DNA: TGTGCCAGCAGATTTCCGATGGACAGGGGCTACGAGCAGTACTTC. This sequence encodes CASRFPMDRGYEQYF.

This clonotype was detected a few times. The chain is built from TRBV11-2 and TRBJ2-6; D remains ambiguous. V lost 3 bases, J lost 0 bases, and 12 bases lay in between. Germline V CDR1 and CDR2: SGHAT, FQNNGV. The CDR3 is made up of 17 amino acids. The CDR3 loop is CASSFEESLSGANVLTF. The CDR3 bases are TGTGCCAGCAGCTTTGAAGAGAGCCTCTCTGGGGCCAACGTCCTGACTTTC.

The chain has TRBV19 and TRBJ2-7; D may match TRBD1 or TRBD2 (5 bases each). The CDR3 is made up of 16 amino acids. CDR1 and CDR2 from the germline V gene are LNHDA and SQIVND (reference sequence). Trimming took off 7 bases at V and 5 bases at J, with 24 bases between the two ends. CDR3 nucleotides: TGTGCCAGTACCGGTCCCTCGGGGACCGCGATGAACGAGCAGTACTTC. Its translation is CASTGPSGTAMNEQYF.

In this sample, this clonotype turned up a few times. This sequence joins TRBV12-3 or TRBV12-4 and TRBJ2-2, with D possibly matching TRBD1 (5 bases). This CDR3 region has 15 residues. V gave up 6 bases and J gave up 0 bases, with 11 bases separating them. This chain's CDR3 is CASSLDNTNTGELFF. In DNA, the CDR3 is TGTGCCAGCAGCCTGGACAATACGAACACCGGGGAGCTGTTTTTT.

This clonotype showed up just a few times. This chain connects TRBV28 to TRBJ2-7; a weak D match, TRBD1 (6 bases). The CDR3 covers 16 residues. Trimming removed 2 bases at V and 5 bases at J, with 19 bases between. Germline V gives CDR1 MDHEN, CDR2 SYDVKM. The CDR3 sequence: CASSLTGQGKWDEQYF. CDR3 nucleotides: TGTGCCAGCAGTTTAACAGGCCAGGGGAAATGGGACGAGCAGTACTTC.

Many counts were recorded for this clonotype. The chain recombines TRBV20-1 with TRBJ2-7; TRBD1 might be the D (6 bases). CDR1 is DFQATT and CDR2 is SNEGSKA in the germline V gene (reference sequence). Trimming cost V 6 bases and J 9 bases, with 24 bases left between them. The CDR3 covers 14 residues. The CDR3: CSARQVTTSVGQYF. Here the CDR3 DNA reads TGCAGTGCAAGACAGGTAACAACATCTGTTGGGCAGTACTTC.

This clonotype showed up many times. The V gene is TRBV7-2, the J gene TRBJ2-7, with a possible D match to TRBD2 (6 bases). CDR1 and CDR2 (germline): SGHTA, FQGNSA. The CDR3 has 14 residues. V shed 0 bases and J shed 2 bases, with 8 bases lying between them. The CDR3 coding sequence is TGTGCCAGCAGCTTAGCCCGGGGGACCTACGAGCAGTACTTC. It specifies CASSLARGTYEQYF.

At least ten counts were recorded for this clonotype. V usage is TRBV25-1 and J usage is TRBJ1-2, with D unresolved. The CDR3 is 11 residues long. V lost 4 bases and J 8 bases, leaving 8 bases between the germline ends. CDR1 and CDR2 (germline): MGHDK, SYGVNS. The CDR3 reads CASSAGEGYTF. Here the CDR3 DNA reads TGTGCCAGCAGTGCCGGGGAAGGCTACACCTTC.

This clonotype occurred many times. The chain couples TRBV5-1 to TRBJ1-6; D remains ambiguous. V shed 5 bases and J shed 7 bases, with 7 bases lying between them. Germline V gives CDR1 SGHRS, CDR2 YFSETQ. CDR3 length: 12 amino acids. CDR3 sequence: CASSDGNSPLHF. The CDR3 nucleotides are TGCGCCAGCAGTGACGGGAATTCACCCCTCCACTTT.

Ten or more counts support this clonotype. The V call is TRBV24-1, the J call TRBJ1-2, with TRBD1 identical over 11 bases. The junction had 11 bases not matched to a gene; V was cut back by 5 bases and J by 7 bases. Germline V gene lookup returns CDR1 KGHDR and CDR2 SFDVKD. The CDR3 has 16 amino acids. CDR3 in DNA: TGTGCCACCAGTGTAGGACAGGGGGCTCCGACGGGTGGCTACACCTTC. Its translation is CATSVGQGAPTGGYTF.

This clonotype has ten or more counts. J is TRBJ2-7 and V is TRBV10-3; D is undetermined. V dropped 0 bases and J dropped 2 bases, with 11 bases sitting between them. This CDR3 spans 15 amino acids. In germline, CDR1 is ENHRY, CDR2 SYGVKD. The CDR3: CAISESRQPPYEQYF. The CDR3 DNA is TGTGCCATCAGTGAGTCCAGGCAGCCACCCTACGAGCAGTACTTC.

In its sample, this clonotype was seen a few times. V and J are TRBV20-1 and TRBJ2-5, with 7 bases identical to TRBD2. The CDR3 length is 12 residues. CDR1 and CDR2 (germline): DFQATT, SNEGSKA (reference sequence). The CDR3 coding sequence is TGCAGGCCCACTAGCGCACAAGAGACCCAGTACTTC. As protein: CRPTSAQETQYF.

The rearrangement joins TRBV7-2 to TRBJ1-1, with a tentative D call TRBD1 (6 bases). The germline V and J ends were trimmed by 6 bases and 1 base, with 12 bases remaining between them. Germline V gene lookup returns CDR1 SGHTA and CDR2 FQGNSA. The CDR3 is 14 amino acids. The CDR3: CASRSPGQNTEAFF. CDR3 in DNA: TGTGCCAGCAGGTCCCCGGGACAGAACACTGAAGCTTTCTTT.

This clonotype was picked up many times. This rearrangement joins TRBV29-1 to TRBJ2-5; tentative D call: TRBD2 (6 bases). The CDR3 is 14 amino acids. In germline, CDR1 is SQVTM, CDR2 ANQGSEA. Trimming stripped 1 base from V and 0 bases from J, with 9 bases between. CDR3 region: CSVEARDYQETQYF. As DNA, the CDR3 is TGCAGCGTTGAAGCCCGGGACTACCAAGAGACCCAGTACTTC. The full variable domain, completed using reference TRBV29-1 and TRBJ2-5, is SAVISQKPSRDICQRGTSLTIQCQVDSQVTMMFWYRQQPGQSLTLIATANQGSEATYESGFVIDKFPISRPNLTFSTLTVSNMSPEDSSIYLCSVEARDYQETQYFGPGTRLLVL.

The chain couples TRBV9 to TRBJ1-2; 8 positions match TRBD1. The CDR3 runs 14 residues. Germline V gives CDR1 SGDLS, CDR2 YYNGEE. The ends lost 4 bases at V and 4 bases at J; junction bases unmatched: 6. In DNA, the CDR3 is TGTGCCAGCAGCAGAAGACAGGGGAGCTATGGCTACACCTTC. Amino acids: CASSRRQGSYGYTF.

This clonotype was detected ten times or more. This sequence joins TRBV9 and TRBJ1-2; 8 bases align to TRBD1. J was trimmed by 8 bases and V by 5 bases; bases with no gene match: 8. The CDR3 runs 13 residues. Germline loops: CDR1 SGDLS, CDR2 YYNGEE. The CDR3 sequence is CASSQRQGRGYTF. The DNA of the CDR3 is TGTGCCAGCAGTCAGAGACAGGGGAGGGGCTACACCTTC.

A few counts support this clonotype. The rearrangement links TRBV2 to TRBJ2-1; D remains unclear. Trimming left V 6 bases short and J 7 bases short, with 7 bases between. CDR1 and CDR2 from the germline V gene are SNHLY and FYNNEI. The CDR3 has 11 residues. CDR3 amino acids: CASSSSNEQFF. The DNA for the CDR3 is TGTGCCAGCAGCTCATCAAATGAGCAGTTCTTC.

The table lists this clonotype with many counts. The V and J genes are TRBV19 and TRBJ2-3; D is unclear. Trimming took off 6 bases at V and 6 bases at J, with 7 bases between the two ends. From germline, CDR1 is LNHDA and CDR2 SQIVND (reference sequence). This CDR3 region has 11 residues. CDR3 DNA sequence: TGTGCCAGTAGGGGCAGGGATACGCAGTATTTT. This encodes CASRGRDTQYF.

This clonotype was observed at least ten times. The chain uses TRBV29-1 and TRBJ2-2; 10 bases agree with TRBD2. Germline-derived CDR1 and CDR2 are SQVTM and ANQGSEA. The trim removed 7 bases at V and 7 bases at J, leaving 12 bases unmatched. CDR3 length equals 15 residues. CDR3 DNA: TGCAGCGGCAACAGGCTAGCGGGGGTTGGCGGGGAGCTGTTTTTT. As protein: CSGNRLAGVGGELFF.

This clonotype was detected ten times or more. This CDR3 is CASRGREGAGQPQHF. CDR3 bases: TGTGCCAGCAGGGGAAGGGAGGGGGCAGGTCAGCCCCAGCATTTT. The genes are TRBV2 and TRBJ1-5; TRBD1 matches 7 bases. Trimming removed 6 bases from V and 6 bases from J; junction bases left unmatched: 11. Germline assignment: CDR1 SNHLY and CDR2 FYNNEI. This CDR3 has 15 amino acids. Drawing the rest from reference TRBV2 and TRBJ1-5, the complete variable domain is EPEVTQTPSHQVTQMGQEVILRCVPISNHLYFYWYRQILGQKVEFLVSFYNNEISEKSEIFDDQFSVERPDGSNFTLKIRSTKLEDSAMYFCASRGREGAGQPQHFGDGTRLSIL.

V usage is TRBV19 and J usage is TRBJ2-1, with 9 bases that match TRBD2. CDR1 LNHDA and CDR2 SQIVND come from the germline V gene (reference sequence). V lost 3 bases, J lost 5 bases, and 5 bases stayed unmatched. The CDR3 loop spans 15 amino acids. CDR3 sequence reads: CASSIASGVHNEQFF. As DNA, the CDR3 is TGTGCCAGTAGTATCGCTAGCGGGGTTCACAATGAGCAGTTCTTC.

This clonotype was counted at least ten times. This chain joins TRBV10-3 and TRBJ2-7; TRBD2 aligns across 7 bases. Per germline, CDR1 ENHRY and CDR2 SYGVKD. V was pared by 10 bases and J by 5 bases, with 11 bases of the junction left unmatched. The CDR3 consists of 13 residues. The CDR3, as DNA: TGTGCCACCGGACTAGTCCTCTCTAACGAGCAGTACTTC. This gives the protein CATGLVLSNEQYF.

This clonotype occurred a few times. This may be a read error, as it is one base from a much larger clone. The rearrangement links TRBV11-2 to TRBJ1-2, with D unclear. The germline V and J ends were trimmed by 5 bases and 8 bases, with 24 bases remaining between them. CDR1 SGHAT and CDR2 FQNNGV come from the germline V gene. This CDR3 comprises 16 residues. The CDR3 sequence is CASSETFEQRARGYTF. The DNA of the CDR3 is TGTGCCAGCAGCGAGACCTTTGAGCAGAGGGCGAGGGGCTACACCTTC. The full variable domain, in which reference TRBV11-2 and TRBJ1-2 provide the parts outside the CDR3, is EAGVAQSPRYKIIEKRQSVAFWCNPISGHATLYWYQQILGQGPKLLIQFQNNGVVDDSQLPKDRFSAERLKGVDSTLKIQPAKLEDSAVYLCASSETFEQRARGYTFGSGTRLTVV.

This clonotype has at least ten counts. In DNA, the CDR3 is TGTGCCAGCAGCCAACAGGGTACCTATGGCTACACCTTC. This translates into CASSQQGTYGYTF. V and J are TRBV14 and TRBJ1-2; tentative D call: TRBD1 (5 bases). The CDR3 is 13 amino acids. The germline V gene has CDR1 SGHDN and CDR2 FVKESK. With 2 bases removed from V and 4 bases from J, the gap between germline ends came to 8 bases.

The chain uses TRBV2 and TRBJ1-1; D is possibly TRBD1 (6 bases). Per the germline V gene, CDR1 is SNHLY and CDR2 is FYNNEI. The CDR3 totals 14 residues. Trimming cost V 5 bases and J 4 bases, with 14 bases left between them. CDR3 protein: CASSTLQGSTEAFF. The CDR3 nucleotides are TGTGCCAGCAGTACCCTTCAGGGGAGCACTGAAGCTTTCTTT.

The table lists this clonotype with many counts. The genes are TRBV7-9 and TRBJ1-2, with a weak D call TRBD1 (5 bases). Germline values: CDR1 SEHNR, CDR2 FQNEAQ (reference sequence). Between the trimmed V and J ends, which lost 4 bases and 8 bases, there was a span of 14 bases. The CDR3 contains 13 residues. As DNA, the CDR3 is TGTGCCAGCAGCTCCGGCGGGGGTGGGGGCTACACCTTC. Protein: CASSSGGGGGYTF.

This clonotype was seen ten or more times. The chain couples TRBV11-3 to TRBJ1-6, with D perhaps TRBD1 (5 bases). The CDR3 has 18 amino acids. The germline V and J ends were trimmed by 0 bases and 2 bases, with 14 bases remaining between them. CDR1 and CDR2 from the germline V gene are SGHNT and YENEEA. Here the CDR3 DNA reads TGTGCCAGCAGCTTAGAAGGTTGGGGGAGGACCTATAATTCACCCCTCCACTTT. This encodes CASSLEGWGRTYNSPLHF.